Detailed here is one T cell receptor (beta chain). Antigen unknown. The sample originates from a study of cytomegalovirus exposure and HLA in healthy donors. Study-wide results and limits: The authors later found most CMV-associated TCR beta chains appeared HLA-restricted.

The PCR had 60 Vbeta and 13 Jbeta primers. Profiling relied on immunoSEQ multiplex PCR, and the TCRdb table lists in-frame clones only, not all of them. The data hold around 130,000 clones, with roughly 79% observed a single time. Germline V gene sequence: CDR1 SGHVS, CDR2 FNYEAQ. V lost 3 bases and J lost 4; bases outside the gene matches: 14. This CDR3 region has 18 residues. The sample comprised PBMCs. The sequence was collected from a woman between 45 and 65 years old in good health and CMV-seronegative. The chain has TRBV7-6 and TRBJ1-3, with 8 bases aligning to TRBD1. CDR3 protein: CASSFWQGAQSPGNTIYF. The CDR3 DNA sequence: TGTGCCAGCAGCTTTTGGCAGGGGGCGCAGTCCCCGGGAAACACCATATATTTT.